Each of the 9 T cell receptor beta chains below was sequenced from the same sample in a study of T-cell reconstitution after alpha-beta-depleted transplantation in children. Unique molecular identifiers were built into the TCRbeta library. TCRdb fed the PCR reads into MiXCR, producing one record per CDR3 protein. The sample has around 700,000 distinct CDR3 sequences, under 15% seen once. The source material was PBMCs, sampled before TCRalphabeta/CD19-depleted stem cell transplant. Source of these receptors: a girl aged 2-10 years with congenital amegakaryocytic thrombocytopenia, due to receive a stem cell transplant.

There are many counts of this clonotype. The CDR3 region is CSARAGNSGNTIYF. CDR3 nucleotides: TGCAGTGCTAGAGCAGGCAACTCTGGAAACACCATATATTTT. This rearrangement joins TRBV20-1 to TRBJ1-3; the D is unclear. CDR3 length: 14 amino acids. The V and J ends lost 1 base and 0 bases respectively, with 7 bases between them. CDR1 is DFQATT, CDR2 SNEGSKA, per germline (reference sequence).

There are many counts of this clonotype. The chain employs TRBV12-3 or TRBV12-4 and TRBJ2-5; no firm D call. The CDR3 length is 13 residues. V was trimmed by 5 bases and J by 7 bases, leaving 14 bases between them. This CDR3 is CASSPDKIGTQYF. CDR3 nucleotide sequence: TGTGCCAGCAGTCCCGACAAGATAGGGACCCAGTACTTC.

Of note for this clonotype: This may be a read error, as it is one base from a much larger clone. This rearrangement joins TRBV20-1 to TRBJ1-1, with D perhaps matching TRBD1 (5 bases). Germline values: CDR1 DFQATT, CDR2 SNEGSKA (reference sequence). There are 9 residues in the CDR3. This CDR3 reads CSAKPGASF. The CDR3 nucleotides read TGCAGTGCTAAGCCTGGGGCTTCCTTT.

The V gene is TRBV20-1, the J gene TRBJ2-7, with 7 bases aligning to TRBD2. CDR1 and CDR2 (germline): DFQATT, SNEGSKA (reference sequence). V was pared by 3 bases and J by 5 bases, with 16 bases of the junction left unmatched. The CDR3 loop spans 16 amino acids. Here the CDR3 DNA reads TGCAGTGCTAGTGCTAGCGGAGGCCCCTCTGGGGACGAGCAGTACTTC. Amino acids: CSASASGGPSGDEQYF.

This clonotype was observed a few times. CDR3 coding DNA: TGTGCCAGCAGCTTGGTTCACGGGAATGAGCAGTTCTTC. Amino acid sequence: CASSLVHGNEQFF. The rearrangement joins TRBV5-6 to TRBJ2-1, with D uncertain. Germline values: CDR1 SGHDT, CDR2 YYEEEE. Trimming took 0 bases from V and 7 from J, leaving 8 bases between them. The length of the CDR3 is 13 residues.

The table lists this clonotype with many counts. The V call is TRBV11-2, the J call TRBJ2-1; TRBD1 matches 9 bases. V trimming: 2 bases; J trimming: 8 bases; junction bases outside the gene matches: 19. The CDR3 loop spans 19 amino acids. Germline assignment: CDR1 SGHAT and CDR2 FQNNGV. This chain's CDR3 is CASSLMVVYWGQGGDEQFF. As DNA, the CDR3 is TGTGCCAGCAGCTTAATGGTTGTCTATTGGGGACAGGGTGGCGATGAGCAGTTCTTC.

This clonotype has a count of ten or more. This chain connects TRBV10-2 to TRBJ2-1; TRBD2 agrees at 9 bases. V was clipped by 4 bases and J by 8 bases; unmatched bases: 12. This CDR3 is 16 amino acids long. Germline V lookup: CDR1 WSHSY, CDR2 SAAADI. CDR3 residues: CASSVSGGRARYEQFF. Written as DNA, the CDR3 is TGCGCCAGCAGTGTTTCCGGCGGGAGGGCCAGGTATGAGCAGTTCTTC.

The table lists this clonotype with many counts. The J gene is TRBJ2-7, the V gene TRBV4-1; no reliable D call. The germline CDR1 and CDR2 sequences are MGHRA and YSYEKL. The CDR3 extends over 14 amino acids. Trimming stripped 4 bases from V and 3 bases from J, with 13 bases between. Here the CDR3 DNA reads TGCGCCAGCAGCCGCGACTCCCTTAACTACGAGCAGTACTTC. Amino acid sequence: CASSRDSLNYEQYF.

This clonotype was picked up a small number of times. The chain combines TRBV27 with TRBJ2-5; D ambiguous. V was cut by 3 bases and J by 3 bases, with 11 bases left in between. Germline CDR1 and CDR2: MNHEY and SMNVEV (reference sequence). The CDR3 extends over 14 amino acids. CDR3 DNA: TGTGCCAGCAGTTTTCTGGGCAGAAAAGAGACCCAGTACTTC. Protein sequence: CASSFLGRKETQYF.